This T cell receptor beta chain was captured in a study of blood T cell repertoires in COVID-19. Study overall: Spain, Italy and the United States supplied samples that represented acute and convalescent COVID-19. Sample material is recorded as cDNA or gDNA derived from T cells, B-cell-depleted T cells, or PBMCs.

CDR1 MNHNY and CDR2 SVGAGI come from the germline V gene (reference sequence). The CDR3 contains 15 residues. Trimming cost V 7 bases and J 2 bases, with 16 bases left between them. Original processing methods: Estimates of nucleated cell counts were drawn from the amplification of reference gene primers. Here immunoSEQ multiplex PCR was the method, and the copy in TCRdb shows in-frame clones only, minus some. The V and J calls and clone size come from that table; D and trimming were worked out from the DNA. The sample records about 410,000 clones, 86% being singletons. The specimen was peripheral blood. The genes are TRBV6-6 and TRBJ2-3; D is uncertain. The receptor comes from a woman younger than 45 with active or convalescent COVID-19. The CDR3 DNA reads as TGTGCCAGCAAGTTGGCATCAGATCTCACAGATACGCAGTATTTT. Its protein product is CASKLASDLTDTQYF.